This entry concerns a single TCR beta chain. V was clipped by 4 bases and J by 6 bases; unmatched bases: 11. There are 17 residues in the CDR3. Germline assignment: CDR1 SEHNR and CDR2 FQNEAQ (reference sequence). MiXCR, applied by TCRdb to the RT-PCR reads, yields one record per CDR3 protein. Seen here are hundreds of thousands of distinct CDR3 sequences, about 14% observed once, and the top ten hold roughly 3.9%. The genes are TRBV7-9 and TRBJ2-1; 11 bases match TRBD2. The sequenced sample was memory CD4+ T cells from blood. This sequence originates from a female donor in good health, serving as a healthy control. The CDR3 nucleotides are TGTGCCAGCAGCTCCCAACGAGGACTAGCGGGTGGCAATGAGCAGTTCTTC. Translating gives CASSSQRGLAGGNEQFF.